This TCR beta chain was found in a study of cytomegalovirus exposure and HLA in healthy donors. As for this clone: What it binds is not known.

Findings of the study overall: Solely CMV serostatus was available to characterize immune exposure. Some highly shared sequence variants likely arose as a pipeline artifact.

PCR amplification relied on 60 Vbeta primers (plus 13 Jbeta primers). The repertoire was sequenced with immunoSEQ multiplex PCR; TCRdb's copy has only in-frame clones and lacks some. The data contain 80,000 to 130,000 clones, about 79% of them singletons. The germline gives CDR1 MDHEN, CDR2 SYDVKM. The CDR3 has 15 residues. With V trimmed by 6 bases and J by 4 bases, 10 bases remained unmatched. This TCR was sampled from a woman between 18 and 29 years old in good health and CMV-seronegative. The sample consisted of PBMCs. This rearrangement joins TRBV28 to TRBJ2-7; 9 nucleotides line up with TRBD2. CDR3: CASRTGAAGGYEQYF. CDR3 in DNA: TGTGCCAGCAGGACGGGGGCAGCGGGAGGTTACGAGCAGTACTTC.